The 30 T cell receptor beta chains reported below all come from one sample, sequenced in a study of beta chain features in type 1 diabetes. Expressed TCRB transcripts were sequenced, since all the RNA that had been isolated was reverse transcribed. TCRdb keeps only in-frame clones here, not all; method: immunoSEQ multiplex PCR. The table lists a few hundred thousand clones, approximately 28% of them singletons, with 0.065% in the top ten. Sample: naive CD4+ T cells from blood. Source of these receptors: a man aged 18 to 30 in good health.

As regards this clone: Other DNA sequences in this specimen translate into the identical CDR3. This CDR3 reads CASSYLAGSSYNEQFF. Written as DNA, the CDR3 is TGTGCCAGCAGTTACTTAGCGGGGAGCTCCTACAATGAGCAGTTCTTC. J is TRBJ2-1 and V is TRBV6-5; 8 bases fit TRBD2. This CDR3 region has 16 residues. With V trimmed by 1 base and J by 0 bases, 2 bases remained unmatched. Germline CDR1 and CDR2: MNHEY and SVGAGI.

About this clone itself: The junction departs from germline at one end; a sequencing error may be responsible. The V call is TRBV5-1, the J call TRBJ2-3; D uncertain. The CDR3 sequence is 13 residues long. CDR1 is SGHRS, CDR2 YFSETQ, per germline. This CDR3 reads CASSFNPGDTLYF. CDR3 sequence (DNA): TGCGCCAGCAGCTTTAACCCTGGAGATACGCTGTATTTT. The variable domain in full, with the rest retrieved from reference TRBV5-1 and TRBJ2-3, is KAGVTQTPRYLIKTRGQQVTLSCSPISGHRSVSWYQQTPGQGLQFLFEYFSETQRNKGNFPGRFSGRQFSNSRSEMNVSTLELGDSALYLCASSFNPGDTLYFGPGTRLTVL.

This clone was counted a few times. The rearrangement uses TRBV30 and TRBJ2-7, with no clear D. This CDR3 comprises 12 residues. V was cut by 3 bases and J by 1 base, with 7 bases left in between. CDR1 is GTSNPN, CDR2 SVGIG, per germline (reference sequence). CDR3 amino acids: CAWSFLSYEQYF. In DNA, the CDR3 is TGTGCCTGGAGCTTCCTTTCCTACGAGCAGTACTTC.

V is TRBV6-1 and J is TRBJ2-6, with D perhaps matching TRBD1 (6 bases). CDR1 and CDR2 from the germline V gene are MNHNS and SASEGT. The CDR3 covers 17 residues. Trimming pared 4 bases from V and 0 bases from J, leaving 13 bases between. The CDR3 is CASSAGTFSSGANVLTF. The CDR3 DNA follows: TGTGCCAGCAGTGCCGGGACATTTAGCTCTGGGGCCAACGTCCTGACTTTC.

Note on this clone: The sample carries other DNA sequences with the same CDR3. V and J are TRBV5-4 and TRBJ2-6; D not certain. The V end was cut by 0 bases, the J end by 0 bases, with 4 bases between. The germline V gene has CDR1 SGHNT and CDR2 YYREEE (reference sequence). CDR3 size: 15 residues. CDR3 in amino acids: CASSLDSSGANVLTF. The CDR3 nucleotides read TGTGCCAGCAGCTTGGATAGCTCTGGGGCCAACGTCCTGACTTTC. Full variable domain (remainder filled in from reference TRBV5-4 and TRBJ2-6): ETGVTQSPTHLIKTRGQQVTLRCSSQSGHNTVSWYQQALGQGPQFIFQYYREEENGRGNFPPRFSGLQFPNYSSELNVNALELDDSALYLCASSLDSSGANVLTFGAGSRLTVL.

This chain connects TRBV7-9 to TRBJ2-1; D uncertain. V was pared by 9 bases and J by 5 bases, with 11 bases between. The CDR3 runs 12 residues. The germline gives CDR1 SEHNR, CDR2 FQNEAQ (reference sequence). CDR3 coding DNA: TGTGCCAGGACGGAAAACGACAATGAGCAGTTCTTC. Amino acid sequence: CARTENDNEQFF.

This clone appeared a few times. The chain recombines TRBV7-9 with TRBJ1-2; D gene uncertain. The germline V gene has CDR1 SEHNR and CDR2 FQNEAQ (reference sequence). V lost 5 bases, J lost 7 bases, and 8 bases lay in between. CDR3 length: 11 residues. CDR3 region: CASSGQPGYTF. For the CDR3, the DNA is TGTGCCAGCAGCGGCCAGCCTGGCTACACCTTC. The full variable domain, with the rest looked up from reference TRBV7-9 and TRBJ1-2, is DTGVSQNPRHKITKRGQNVTFRCDPISEHNRLYWYRQTLGQGPEFLTYFQNEAQLEKSRLLSDRFSAERPKGSFSTLEIQRTEQGDSAMYLCASSGQPGYTFGSGTRLTVV.

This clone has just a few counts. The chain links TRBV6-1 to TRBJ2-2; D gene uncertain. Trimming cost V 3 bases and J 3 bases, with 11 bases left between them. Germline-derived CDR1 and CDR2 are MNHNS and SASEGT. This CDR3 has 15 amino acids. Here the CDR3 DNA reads TGTGCCAGCAGTGAGCGTTCGAGGTACACCGGGGAGCTGTTTTTT. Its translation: CASSERSRYTGELFF.

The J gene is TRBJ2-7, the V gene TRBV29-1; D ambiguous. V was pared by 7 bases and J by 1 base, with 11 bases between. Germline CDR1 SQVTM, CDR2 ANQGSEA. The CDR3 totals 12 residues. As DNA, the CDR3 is TGCAGCGCCTTAGGGCTTTCCTACGAGCAGTACTTC. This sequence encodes CSALGLSYEQYF.

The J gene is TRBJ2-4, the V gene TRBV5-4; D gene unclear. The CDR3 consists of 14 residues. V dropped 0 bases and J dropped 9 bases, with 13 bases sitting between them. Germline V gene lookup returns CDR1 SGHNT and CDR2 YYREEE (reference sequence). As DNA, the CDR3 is TGTGCCAGCAGCTTGGATCTAGGGCGTACCATTCAGTACTTC. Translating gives CASSLDLGRTIQYF.

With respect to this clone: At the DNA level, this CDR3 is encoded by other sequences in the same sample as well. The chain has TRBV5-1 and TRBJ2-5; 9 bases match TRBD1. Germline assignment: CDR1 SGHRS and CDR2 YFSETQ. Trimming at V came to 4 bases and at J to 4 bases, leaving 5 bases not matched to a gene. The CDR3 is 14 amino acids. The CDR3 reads CASSRGQGAETQYF. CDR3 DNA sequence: TGCGCCAGCAGCAGGGGACAGGGTGCAGAGACCCAGTACTTC. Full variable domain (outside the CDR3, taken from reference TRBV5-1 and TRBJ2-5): KAGVTQTPRYLIKTRGQQVTLSCSPISGHRSVSWYQQTPGQGLQFLFEYFSETQRNKGNFPGRFSGRQFSNSRSEMNVSTLELGDSALYLCASSRGQGAETQYFGPGTRLLVL.

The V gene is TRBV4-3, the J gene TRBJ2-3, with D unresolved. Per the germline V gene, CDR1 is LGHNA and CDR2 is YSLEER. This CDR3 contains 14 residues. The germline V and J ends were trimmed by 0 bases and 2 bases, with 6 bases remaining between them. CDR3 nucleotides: TGCGCCAGCAGCCAAGAGATAATCACAGATACGCAGTATTTT. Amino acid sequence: CASSQEIITDTQYF.

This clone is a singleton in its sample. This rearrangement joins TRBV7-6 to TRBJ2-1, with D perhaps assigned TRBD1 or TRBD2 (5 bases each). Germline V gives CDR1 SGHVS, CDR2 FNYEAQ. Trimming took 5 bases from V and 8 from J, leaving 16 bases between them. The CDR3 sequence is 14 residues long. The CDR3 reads CASSPGTRWDEQFF. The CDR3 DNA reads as TGTGCCAGCAGCCCTGGGACCCGCTGGGATGAGCAGTTCTTC.

The CDR3 spells CATSGPGQPFDEQFF. As DNA, the CDR3 is TGTGCCACCAGCGGCCCCGGACAGCCCTTTGATGAGCAGTTCTTC. The chain combines TRBV15 with TRBJ2-1; D perhaps matches TRBD1 (6 bases). CDR1 and CDR2 (germline): LNHNV, YYDKDF (reference sequence). The CDR3 runs to 15 residues. With 5 bases removed from V and 8 bases from J, the gap between germline ends came to 19 bases.

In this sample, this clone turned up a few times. Written as DNA, the CDR3 is TGTGCCAGCAGTCACCAGACAGGGGGCGAGGAGACCCAGTACTTC. Translated, it gives CASSHQTGGEETQYF. The rearrangement links TRBV27 to TRBJ2-5, with 10 bases aligning to TRBD1. V trimming: 5 bases; J trimming: 5 bases; junction bases outside the gene matches: 8. The CDR3 contains 15 residues. The germline V gene has CDR1 MNHEY and CDR2 SMNVEV (reference sequence).

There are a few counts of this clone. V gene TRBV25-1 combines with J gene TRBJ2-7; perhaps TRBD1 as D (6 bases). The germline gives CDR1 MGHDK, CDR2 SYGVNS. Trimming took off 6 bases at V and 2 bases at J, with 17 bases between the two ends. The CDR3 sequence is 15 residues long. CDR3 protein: CASSQKDRTPYEQYF. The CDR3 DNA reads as TGTGCCAGCAGCCAGAAGGACAGAACGCCCTACGAGCAGTACTTC.

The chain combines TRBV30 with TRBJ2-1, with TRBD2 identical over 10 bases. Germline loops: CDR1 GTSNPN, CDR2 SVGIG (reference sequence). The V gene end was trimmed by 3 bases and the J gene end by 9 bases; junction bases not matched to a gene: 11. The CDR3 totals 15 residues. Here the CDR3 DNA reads TGTGCCTGGAGCGGACTAGCGGCAACCCGGGGTGAGCAGTTCTTC. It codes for CAWSGLAATRGEQFF.

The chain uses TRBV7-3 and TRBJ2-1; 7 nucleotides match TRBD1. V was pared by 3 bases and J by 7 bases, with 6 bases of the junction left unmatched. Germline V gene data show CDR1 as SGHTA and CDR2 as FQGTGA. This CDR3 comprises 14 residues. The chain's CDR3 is CASSFDRVGNEQFF. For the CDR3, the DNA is TGTGCCAGCAGCTTCGACAGGGTGGGTAATGAGCAGTTCTTC.

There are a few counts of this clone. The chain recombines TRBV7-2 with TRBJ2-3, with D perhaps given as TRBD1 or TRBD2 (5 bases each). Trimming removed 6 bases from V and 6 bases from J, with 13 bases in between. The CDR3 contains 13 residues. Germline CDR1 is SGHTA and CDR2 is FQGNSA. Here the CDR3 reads CASSSDWGDTQYF. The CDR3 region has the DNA TGTGCCAGCAGTTCTGACTGGGGGGATACGCAGTATTTT.

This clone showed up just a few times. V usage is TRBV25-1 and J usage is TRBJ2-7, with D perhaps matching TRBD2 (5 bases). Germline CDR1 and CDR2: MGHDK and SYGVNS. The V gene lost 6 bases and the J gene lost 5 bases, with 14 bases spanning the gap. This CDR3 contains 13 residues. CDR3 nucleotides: TGTGCCAGCAGGTTAAGTGGGAGTAACGAGCAGTACTTC. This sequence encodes CASRLSGSNEQYF.

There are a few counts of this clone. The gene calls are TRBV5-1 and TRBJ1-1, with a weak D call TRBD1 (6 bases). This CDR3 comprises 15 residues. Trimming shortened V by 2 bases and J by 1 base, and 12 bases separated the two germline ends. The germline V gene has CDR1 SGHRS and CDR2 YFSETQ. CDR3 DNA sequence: TGCGCCAGCAGCTTATGGGCAGGGGAGAACACTGAAGCTTTCTTT. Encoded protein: CASSLWAGENTEAFF. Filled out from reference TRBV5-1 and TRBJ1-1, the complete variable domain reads KAGVTQTPRYLIKTRGQQVTLSCSPISGHRSVSWYQQTPGQGLQFLFEYFSETQRNKGNFPGRFSGRQFSNSRSEMNVSTLELGDSALYLCASSLWAGENTEAFFGQGTRLTVV.

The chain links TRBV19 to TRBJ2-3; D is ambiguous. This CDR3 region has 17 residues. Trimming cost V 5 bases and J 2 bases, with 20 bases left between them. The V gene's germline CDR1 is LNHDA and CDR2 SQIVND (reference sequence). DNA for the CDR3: TGTGCCAGTAGTGCAGCGTTGCTTCGAGATTACACAGATACGCAGTATTTT. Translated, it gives CASSAALLRDYTDTQYF.

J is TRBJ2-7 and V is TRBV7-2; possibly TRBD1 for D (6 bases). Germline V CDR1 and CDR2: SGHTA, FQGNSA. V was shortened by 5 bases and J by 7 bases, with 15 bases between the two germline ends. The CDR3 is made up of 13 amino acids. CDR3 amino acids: CASSTYRVGEQYF. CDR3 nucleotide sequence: TGTGCCAGCAGCACCTACAGGGTAGGGGAGCAGTACTTC.

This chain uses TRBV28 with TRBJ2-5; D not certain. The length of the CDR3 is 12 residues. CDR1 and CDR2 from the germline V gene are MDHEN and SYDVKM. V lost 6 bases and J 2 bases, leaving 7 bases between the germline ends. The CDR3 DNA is TGTGCCAGCAGGGGGAAACAAGAGACCCAGTACTTC. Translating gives CASRGKQETQYF.

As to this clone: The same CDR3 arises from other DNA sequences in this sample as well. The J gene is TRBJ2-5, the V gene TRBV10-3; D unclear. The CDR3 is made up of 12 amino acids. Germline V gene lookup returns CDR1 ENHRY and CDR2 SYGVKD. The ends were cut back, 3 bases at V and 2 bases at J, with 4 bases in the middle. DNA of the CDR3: TGTGCCATCAGTGATCAACAAGAGACCCAGTACTTC. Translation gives CAISDQQETQYF.

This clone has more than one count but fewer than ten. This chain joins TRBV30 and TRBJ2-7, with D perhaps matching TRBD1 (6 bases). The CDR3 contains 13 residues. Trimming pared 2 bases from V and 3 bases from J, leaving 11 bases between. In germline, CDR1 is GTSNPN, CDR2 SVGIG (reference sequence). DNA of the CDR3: TGTGCCTGGAGTATCAAGACAGGCTACGAGCAGTACTTC. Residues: CAWSIKTGYEQYF. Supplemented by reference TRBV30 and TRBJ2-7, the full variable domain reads SQTIHQWPATLVQPVGSPLSLECTVEGTSNPNLYWYRQAAGRGLQLLFYSVGIGQISSEVPQNLSASRPQDRQFILSSKKLLLSDSGFYLCAWSIKTGYEQYFGPGTRLTVT.

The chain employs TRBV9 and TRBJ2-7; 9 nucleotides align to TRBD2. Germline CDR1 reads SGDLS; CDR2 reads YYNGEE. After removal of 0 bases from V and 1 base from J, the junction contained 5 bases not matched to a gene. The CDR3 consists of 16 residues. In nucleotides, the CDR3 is TGTGCCAGCAGCGTAGCTAGCGGGGAGAAGTCCTACGAGCAGTACTTC. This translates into CASSVASGEKSYEQYF.

This chain's CDR3 is CAWGGVGDIQYF. In nucleotides, the CDR3 is TGTGCCTGGGGGGGAGTCGGAGACATTCAGTACTTC. The V and J genes are TRBV30 and TRBJ2-4; D tentatively reads TRBD1 or TRBD2 (5 bases each). CDR3 size: 12 residues. Trimming removed 5 bases at V and 8 bases at J, with 13 bases between. The germline V gene encodes CDR1 GTSNPN and CDR2 SVGIG (reference sequence).

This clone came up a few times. Here the CDR3 DNA reads TGTGCCAGCACCGCGAGCGGTGCAGATACGCAGTATTTT. Translation: CASTASGADTQYF. The rearrangement links TRBV7-9 to TRBJ2-3, with D possibly matching TRBD2 (5 bases). V lost 7 bases to trimming and J lost 4 bases, with 12 bases between them. Germline V gene data show CDR1 as SEHNR and CDR2 as FQNEAQ (reference sequence). This CDR3 contains 13 residues.

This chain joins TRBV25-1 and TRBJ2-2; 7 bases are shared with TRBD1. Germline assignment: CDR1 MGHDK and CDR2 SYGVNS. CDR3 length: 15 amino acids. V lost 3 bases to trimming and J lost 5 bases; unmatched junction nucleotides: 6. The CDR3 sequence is CASSESGGRTGELFF. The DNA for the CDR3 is TGTGCCAGCAGTGAGTCAGGGGGTAGAACCGGGGAGCTGTTTTTT. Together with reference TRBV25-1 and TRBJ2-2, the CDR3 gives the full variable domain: EADIYQTPRYLVIGTGKKITLECSQTMGHDKMYWYQQDPGMELHLIHYSYGVNSTEKGDLSSESTVSRIRTEHFPLTLESARPSHTSQYLCASSESGGRTGELFFGEGSRLTVL.